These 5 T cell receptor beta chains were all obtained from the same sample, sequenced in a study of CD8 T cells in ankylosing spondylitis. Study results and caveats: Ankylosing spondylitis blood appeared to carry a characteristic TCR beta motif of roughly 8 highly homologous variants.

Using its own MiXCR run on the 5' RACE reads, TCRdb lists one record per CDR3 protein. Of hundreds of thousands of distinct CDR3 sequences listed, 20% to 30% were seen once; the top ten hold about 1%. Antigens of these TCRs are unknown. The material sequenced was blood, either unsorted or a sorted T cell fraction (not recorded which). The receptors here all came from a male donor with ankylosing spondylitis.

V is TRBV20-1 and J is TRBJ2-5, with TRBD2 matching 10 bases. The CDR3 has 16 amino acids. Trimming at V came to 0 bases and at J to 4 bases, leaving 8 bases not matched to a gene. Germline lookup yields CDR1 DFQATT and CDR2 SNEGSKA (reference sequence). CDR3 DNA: TGCAGTGCTAGAGATAGGGCTAGCGGGAGTGGAGAGACCCAGTACTTC. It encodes CSARDRASGSGETQYF.

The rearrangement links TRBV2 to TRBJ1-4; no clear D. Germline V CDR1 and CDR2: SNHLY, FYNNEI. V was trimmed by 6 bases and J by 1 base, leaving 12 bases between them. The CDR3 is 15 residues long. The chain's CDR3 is CASSSRRITNEKLFF. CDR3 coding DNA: TGTGCCAGCAGCTCAAGACGGATAACTAATGAAAAACTGTTTTTT.

CDR3 sequence: CASSKAGRSYEQYF. As DNA, the CDR3 is TGTGCCAGCAGCAAGGCGGGTCGGTCCTACGAGCAGTACTTC. The rearrangement joins TRBV7-6 to TRBJ2-7; D may be TRBD2 (5 bases). V was cut by 5 bases and J by 1 base, with 12 bases left in between. CDR1 and CDR2 from the germline V gene are SGHVS and FNYEAQ. The CDR3 contains 14 residues.

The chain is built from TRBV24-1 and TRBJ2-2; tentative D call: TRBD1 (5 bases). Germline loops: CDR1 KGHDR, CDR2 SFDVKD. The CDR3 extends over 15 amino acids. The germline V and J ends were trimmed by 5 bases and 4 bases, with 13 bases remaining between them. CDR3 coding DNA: TGTGCCACCAGTGTCACTTCCAGGGCCACCGGGGAGCTGTTTTTT. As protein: CATSVTSRATGELFF.

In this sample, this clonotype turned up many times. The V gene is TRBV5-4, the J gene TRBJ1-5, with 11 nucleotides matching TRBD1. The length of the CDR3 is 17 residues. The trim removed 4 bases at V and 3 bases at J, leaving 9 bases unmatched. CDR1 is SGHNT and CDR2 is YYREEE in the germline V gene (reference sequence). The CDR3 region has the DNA TGTGCCAGCAGCCCAGGCCCGGGACAGGGGGACAATCAGCCCCAGCATTTT. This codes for CASSPGPGQGDNQPQHF.